This T cell receptor beta chain was captured by sequencing in a study of technical replicates of blood from a few donors. The protocol was immunoSEQ multiplex PCR, while the TCRdb copy is restricted to in-frame clones and leaves out a portion. The profile shows 11,000 to 15,000 clones, 80% to 85% of them singletons. Trimming pared 3 bases from V and 3 bases from J, leaving 5 bases between. CDR1 SNHLY and CDR2 FYNNEI come from the germline V gene. CDR3 length equals 13 residues. Sequencing was done on a sample of PBMCs. The TCR comes from a human donor in good health. The gene calls are TRBV2 and TRBJ1-4; D not certain. The CDR3 here is CASSDIANEKLFF. The DNA for the CDR3 is TGTGCCAGCAGTGATATTGCTAATGAAAAACTGTTTTTT.